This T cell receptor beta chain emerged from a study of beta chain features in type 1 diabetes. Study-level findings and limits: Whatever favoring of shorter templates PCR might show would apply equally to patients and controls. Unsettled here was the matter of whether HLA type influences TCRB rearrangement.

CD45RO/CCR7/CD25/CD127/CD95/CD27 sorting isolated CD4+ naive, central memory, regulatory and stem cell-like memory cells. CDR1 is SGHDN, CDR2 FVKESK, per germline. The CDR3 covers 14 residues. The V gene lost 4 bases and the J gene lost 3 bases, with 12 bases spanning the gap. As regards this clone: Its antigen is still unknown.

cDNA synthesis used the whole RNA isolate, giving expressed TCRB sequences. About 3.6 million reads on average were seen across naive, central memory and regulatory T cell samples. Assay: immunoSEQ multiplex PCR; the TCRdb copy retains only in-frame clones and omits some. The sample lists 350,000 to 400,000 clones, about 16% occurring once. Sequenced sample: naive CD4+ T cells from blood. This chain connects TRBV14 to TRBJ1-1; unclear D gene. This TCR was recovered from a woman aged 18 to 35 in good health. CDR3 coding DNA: TGTGCCAGCAGCCTTTCCCCCCGGGACACTGAAGCTTTCTTT. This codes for CASSLSPRDTEAFF. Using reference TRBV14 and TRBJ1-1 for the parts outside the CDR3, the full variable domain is EAGVTQFPSHSVIEKGQTVTLRCDPISGHDNLYWYRRVMGKEIKFLLHFVKESKQDESGMPNNRFLAERTGGTYSTLKVQPAELEDSGVYFCASSLSPRDTEAFFGQGTRLTVV.